This TCR beta chain was obtained from a study of shared clonotypes between healthy human individuals. Whole-study results and caveats: Non-shared clonotypes had lower generation probabilities than clonotypes shared by all four sorted-subset donors.

V gave up 4 bases and J gave up 6 bases; unmatched junction bases: 5. The length of the CDR3 is 14 residues. The germline gives CDR1 SGHNT, CDR2 YYREEE (reference sequence). In regard to this clone: Its antigen remains unidentified.

Original data processing: ImmunoSEQ gave junction-only sequences without quality scores, so filtering differed. The repertoire was sequenced with immunoSEQ multiplex PCR; TCRdb's copy has only in-frame clones and lacks some. The DNA gave D and trimming, while V, J and clone size come from that table. The repertoire holds 550,000 to 850,000 clones, with just under 75% as singletons. The source material was memory CD4+ T cells sorted from blood. Subset in this sample: CD45RA-negative fraction. The receptor was isolated from a woman younger than 45 in good health. V is TRBV5-4 and J is TRBJ2-7, with 12 bases lining up with TRBD2. CDR3 protein: CASSKPGLAGEQYF. Here the CDR3 DNA reads TGTGCCAGCAGCAAACCGGGACTAGCGGGCGAGCAGTACTTC. The whole variable domain, remainder taken from reference TRBV5-4 and TRBJ2-7, is ETGVTQSPTHLIKTRGQQVTLRCSSQSGHNTVSWYQQALGQGPQFIFQYYREEENGRGNFPPRFSGLQFPNYSSELNVNALELDDSALYLCASSKPGLAGEQYFGPGTRLTVT.